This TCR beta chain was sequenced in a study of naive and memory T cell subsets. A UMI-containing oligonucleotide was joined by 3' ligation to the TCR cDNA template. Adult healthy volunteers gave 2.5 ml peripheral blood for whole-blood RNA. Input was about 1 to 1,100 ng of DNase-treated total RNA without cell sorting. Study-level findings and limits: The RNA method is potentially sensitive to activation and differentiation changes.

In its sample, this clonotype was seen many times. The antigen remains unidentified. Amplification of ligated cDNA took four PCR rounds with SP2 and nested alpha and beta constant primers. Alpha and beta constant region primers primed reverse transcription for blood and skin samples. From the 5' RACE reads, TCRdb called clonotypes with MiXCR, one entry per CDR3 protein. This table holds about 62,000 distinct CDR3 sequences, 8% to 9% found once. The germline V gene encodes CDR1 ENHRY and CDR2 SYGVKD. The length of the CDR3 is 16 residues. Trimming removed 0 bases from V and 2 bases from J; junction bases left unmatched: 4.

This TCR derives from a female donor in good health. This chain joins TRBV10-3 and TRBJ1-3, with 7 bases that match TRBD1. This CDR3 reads CAISESQGVAGNTIYF. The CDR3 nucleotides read TGTGCCATCAGTGAGTCCCAGGGGGTCGCTGGAAACACCATATATTTT.